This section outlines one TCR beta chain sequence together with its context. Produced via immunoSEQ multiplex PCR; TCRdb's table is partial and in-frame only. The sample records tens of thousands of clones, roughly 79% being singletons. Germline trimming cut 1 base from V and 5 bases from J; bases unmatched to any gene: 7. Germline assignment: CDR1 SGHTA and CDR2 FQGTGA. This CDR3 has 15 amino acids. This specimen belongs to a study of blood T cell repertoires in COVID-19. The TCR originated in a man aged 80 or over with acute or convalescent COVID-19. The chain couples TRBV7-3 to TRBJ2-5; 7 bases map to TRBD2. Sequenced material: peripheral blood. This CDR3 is CASSLIGGSGETQYF. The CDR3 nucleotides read TGTGCCAGCAGCTTAATTGGCGGGAGCGGGGAGACCCAGTACTTC.